Following are 8 T cell receptor beta chains from one sample sequenced in a study of tumor-infiltrating lymphocytes in localized non-small cell lung cancer. The protocol was immunoSEQ multiplex PCR, while the TCRdb copy is restricted to in-frame clones and leaves out a portion. The top ten clones hold approximately 8.8% of a sample with thousands of clones, almost 70% of them seen once. The sequencing input was uninvolved lung tissue not adjacent to the tumor. These receptor sequences come from a human donor with non-small cell lung cancer.

This clone was found a few times. The chain links TRBV27 to TRBJ2-5; 8 nucleotides line up with TRBD2. Germline CDR1 MNHEY, CDR2 SMNVEV (reference sequence). Trimming took 6 bases from V and 3 from J; bases not matched to a gene: 6. CDR3 size: 14 residues. CDR3 sequence (DNA): TGTGCCAGCAGCTCTGCGGGGGGTGAAGAGACCCAGTACTTC. This gives the protein CASSSAGGEETQYF.

In regard to this clone: Mismatch with germline at one junction end may stem from a read error. This chain's CDR3 is CASSPYGRVGRNAGELFF. The CDR3 nucleotides are TGTGCCAGCAGTCCCTACGGCCGGGTGGGGAGGAACGCCGGGGAGCTGTTTTTT. This chain uses TRBV27 with TRBJ2-2, with D possibly being TRBD2 (6 bases). The CDR3 totals 18 residues. CDR1 MNHEY and CDR2 SMNVEV come from the germline V gene (reference sequence).

The gene calls are TRBV9 and TRBJ2-7; D gene ambiguous. The V gene's germline CDR1 is SGDLS and CDR2 YYNGEE. The CDR3 is 14 residues long. V was pared by 0 bases and J by 2 bases, with 9 bases between. The CDR3 region is CASSVAAATYEQYF. DNA for the CDR3: TGTGCCAGCAGCGTAGCTGCTGCAACCTACGAGCAGTACTTC.

This chain joins TRBV29-1 and TRBJ2-2; D may be TRBD1 or TRBD2 (5 bases each). The V and J ends lost 7 bases and 2 bases respectively, with 14 bases between them. Germline V gives CDR1 SQVTM, CDR2 ANQGSEA. The CDR3 loop spans 14 amino acids. The CDR3 coding sequence is TGCAGCGGGTGCCGGGGCGTTAACACCGGGGAGCTGTTTTTT. Residues: CSGCRGVNTGELFF.

Only a few counts were recorded for this clone. The junction differs from germline at one of its ends, possibly a read error. This chain joins TRBV7-7 and TRBJ2-3; D not resolved. The CDR3 spans 14 residues. Germline assignment: CDR1 SSHAT and CDR2 FNYEAQ (reference sequence). The CDR3 loop is CASSLGPFPDTQYF. CDR3 nucleotide sequence: TGTGCTAGCAGCTTAGGGCCATTCCCGGATACGCAGTATTTT.

The CDR3 loop is CASSTMAGGSYEQYF. The CDR3 DNA reads as TGTGCCAGCAGCACGATGGCGGGAGGGTCCTACGAGCAGTACTTC. The rearrangement joins TRBV5-6 to TRBJ2-7; TRBD2 aligns across 9 bases. V shed 4 bases, J shed 1 base, and the junction held 6 bases outside the gene matches. From germline, CDR1 is SGHDT and CDR2 YYEEEE. This CDR3 comprises 15 residues.

J is TRBJ2-7 and V is TRBV9, with TRBD2 matching 9 bases. The CDR3 totals 14 residues. Germline V lookup: CDR1 SGDLS, CDR2 YYNGEE. J gave up 4 bases and V 4 bases, and 6 bases lay outside the gene matches. In nucleotides, the CDR3 is TGTGCCAGCAGCCCCGGGACTAGCTTATACGAGCAGTACTTC. Its protein is CASSPGTSLYEQYF.

The V call is TRBV7-2, the J call TRBJ2-2; 8 nucleotides match TRBD1. Germline assignment: CDR1 SGHTA and CDR2 FQGNSA. The CDR3 loop spans 17 amino acids. V gave up 1 base and J gave up 5 bases; unmatched junction bases: 9. CDR3 sequence reads: CASSLVASGGFTGELFF. CDR3 coding DNA: TGTGCCAGCAGCTTAGTTGCGTCAGGGGGCTTTACCGGGGAGCTGTTTTTT.